This TCR beta chain was captured in a study of cytotoxic CD8 clonotypes in ibrutinib-treated CLL. Study overall: Across samples, productive templates numbered a few hundred thousand and productive rearrangements reached about 100,000 on average.

Here immunoSEQ multiplex PCR was the method, and the copy in TCRdb shows in-frame clones only, minus some. Of tens of thousands of clones listed, 60% to 80% are singletons. CDR1 is MDHEN and CDR2 is SYDVKM in the germline V gene. This CDR3 comprises 16 residues. With 2 bases clipped from V and 3 bases from J, the junction kept 6 bases outside the gene matches. This clone was detected a few times. Its antigen remains unknown. General study points: Clonality was higher at ibrutinib response and returned toward baseline at progression.

This sample comprised PBMCs, obtained after 12 months of ibrutinib treatment. The chain couples TRBV28 to TRBJ1-5; TRBD1 aligns across 8 bases. The clonotype originates from a human donor with chronic lymphocytic leukemia. The CDR3 coding sequence is TGTGCCAGCAGTTTACCGACAGGGGCCTTCAATCAGCCCCAGCATTTT. Amino acids: CASSLPTGAFNQPQHF.